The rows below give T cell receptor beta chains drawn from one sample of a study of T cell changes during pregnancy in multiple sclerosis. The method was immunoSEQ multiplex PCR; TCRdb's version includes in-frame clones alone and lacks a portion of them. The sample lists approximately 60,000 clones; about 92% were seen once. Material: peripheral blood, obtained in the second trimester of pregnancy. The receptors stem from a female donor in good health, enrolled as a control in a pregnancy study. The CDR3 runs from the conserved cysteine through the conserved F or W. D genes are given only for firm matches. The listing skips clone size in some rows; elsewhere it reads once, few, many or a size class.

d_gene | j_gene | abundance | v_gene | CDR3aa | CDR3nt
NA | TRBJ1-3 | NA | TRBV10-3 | CATTGPSGNTIYF | TGTGCCACCACAGGGCCCTCTGGAAACACCATATATTTT
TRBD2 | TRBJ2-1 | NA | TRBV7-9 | CASSLAVGGSYNEQFF | TGTGCCAGCAGCTTAGCAGTGGGAGGGTCCTACAATGAGCAGTTCTTC
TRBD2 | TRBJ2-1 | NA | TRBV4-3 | CASSHDPAGGYNEQFF | TGCGCCAGCAGCCATGACCCGGCGGGGGGATACAATGAGCAGTTCTTC
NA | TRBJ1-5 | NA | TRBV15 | CATSSGEIGLSNQPQHF | TGTGCCACCAGCAGTGGTGAAATTGGGCTTAGCAATCAGCCCCAGCATTTT
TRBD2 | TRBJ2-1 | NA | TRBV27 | CASRLLADSYNEQFF | TGTGCCAGCAGGCTGCTAGCGGACTCCTACAATGAGCAGTTCTTC
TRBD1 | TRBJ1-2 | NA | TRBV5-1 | CASSPGQGAEGYTF | TGCGCCAGCAGCCCGGGACAGGGGGCGGAAGGCTACACCTTC
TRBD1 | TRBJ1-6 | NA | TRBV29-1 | CSVGVDRVNSPLHF | TGCAGCGTTGGAGTGGACAGGGTTAATTCACCCCTCCACTTT
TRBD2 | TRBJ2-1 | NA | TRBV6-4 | CASSLGEGEQFF | TGTGCCAGCAGTTTAGGGGAGGGTGAGCAGTTCTTC
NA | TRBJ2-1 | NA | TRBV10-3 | CAISDTLAGAYNEQFF | TGTGCCATCAGTGACACCCTGGCGGGCGCTTACAATGAGCAGTTCTTC
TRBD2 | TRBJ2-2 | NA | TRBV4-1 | CASSQTGGVNTGELFF | TGCGCCAGCAGCCAGACGGGGGGGGTAAACACCGGGGAGCTGTTTTTT
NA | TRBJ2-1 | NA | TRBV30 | CAWSVSGYNEQFF | TGTGCCTGGAGTGTATCCGGGTACAATGAGCAGTTCTTC
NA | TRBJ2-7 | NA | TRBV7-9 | CASSSPGLPYEQYF | TGTGCCAGCAGCTCACCGGGACTCCCCTACGAGCAGTACTTC
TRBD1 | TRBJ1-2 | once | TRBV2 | CASPTGQGAPGYTF | TGTGCCAGCCCAACGGGACAGGGGGCTCCTGGCTACACCTTC
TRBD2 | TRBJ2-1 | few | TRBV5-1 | CASSSLAGSYNEQFF | TGCGCCAGCAGCTCCCTAGCGGGCTCCTACAATGAGCAGTTCTTC
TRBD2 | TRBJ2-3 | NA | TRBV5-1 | CASGETSGRRTDTQYF | TGCGCCAGCGGAGAAACTAGCGGGAGGAGGACAGATACGCAGTATTTT
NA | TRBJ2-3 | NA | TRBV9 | CASSVGQVNTDTQYF | TGTGCCAGCAGCGTAGGACAGGTTAACACAGATACGCAGTATTTT
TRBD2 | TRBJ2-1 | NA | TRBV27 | CASSSSGVGRREQFF | TGTGCCAGCAGTTCTAGCGGGGTTGGCAGACGGGAGCAGTTCTTC
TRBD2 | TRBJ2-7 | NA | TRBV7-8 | CASSFIAGGISYEQYF | TGTGCCAGCAGCTTTATAGCGGGAGGGATCTCCTACGAGCAGTACTTC
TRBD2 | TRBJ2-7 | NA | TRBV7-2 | CASSPLLAGYVNEQYF | TGTGCCAGCAGCCCATTACTAGCGGGGTATGTAAACGAGCAGTACTTC
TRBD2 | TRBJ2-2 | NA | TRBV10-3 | CAISAGTSGNTGELFF | TGTGCCATCAGTGCAGGGACTAGCGGGAACACCGGGGAGCTGTTTTTT